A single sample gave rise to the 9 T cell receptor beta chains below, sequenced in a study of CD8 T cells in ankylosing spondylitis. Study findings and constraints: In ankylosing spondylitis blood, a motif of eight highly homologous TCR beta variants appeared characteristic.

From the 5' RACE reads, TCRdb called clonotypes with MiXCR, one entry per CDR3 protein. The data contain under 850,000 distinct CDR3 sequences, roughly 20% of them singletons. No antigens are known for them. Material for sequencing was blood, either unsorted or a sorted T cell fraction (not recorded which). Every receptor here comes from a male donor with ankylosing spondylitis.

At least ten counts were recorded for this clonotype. CDR3 loop: CSARVGGKNTEAFF. In DNA form, the CDR3 reads TGCAGTGCTAGAGTCGGCGGGAAGAACACTGAAGCTTTCTTT. The V gene is TRBV20-1, the J gene TRBJ1-1; no clear D. Deletions cut 1 base from V and 1 base from J, with 10 bases between. Germline V gene sequence: CDR1 DFQATT, CDR2 SNEGSKA (reference sequence). There are 14 residues in the CDR3.

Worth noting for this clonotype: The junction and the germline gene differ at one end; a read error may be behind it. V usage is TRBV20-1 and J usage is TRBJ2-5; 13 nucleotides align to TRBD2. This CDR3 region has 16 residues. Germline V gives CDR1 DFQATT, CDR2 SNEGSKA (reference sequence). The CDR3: CCARVGTSGIQETQYF. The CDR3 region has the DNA TGCTGTGCTAGAGTCGGGACTAGCGGGATCCAAGAGACCCAGTACTTC.

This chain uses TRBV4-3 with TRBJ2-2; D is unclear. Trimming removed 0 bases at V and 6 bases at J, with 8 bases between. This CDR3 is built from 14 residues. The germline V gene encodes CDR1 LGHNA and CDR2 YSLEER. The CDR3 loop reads CASSQDWSAGELFF. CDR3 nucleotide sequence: TGCGCCAGCAGCCAAGATTGGTCCGCCGGGGAGCTGTTTTTT.

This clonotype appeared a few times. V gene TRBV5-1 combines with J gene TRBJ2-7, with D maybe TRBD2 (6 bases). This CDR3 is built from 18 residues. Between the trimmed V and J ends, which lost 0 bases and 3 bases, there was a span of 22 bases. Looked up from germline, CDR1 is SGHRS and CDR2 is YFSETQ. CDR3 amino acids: CASSLAIAGTIQLYEQYF. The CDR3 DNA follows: TGCGCCAGCAGCTTGGCCATTGCGGGGACGATTCAGCTCTACGAGCAGTACTTC.

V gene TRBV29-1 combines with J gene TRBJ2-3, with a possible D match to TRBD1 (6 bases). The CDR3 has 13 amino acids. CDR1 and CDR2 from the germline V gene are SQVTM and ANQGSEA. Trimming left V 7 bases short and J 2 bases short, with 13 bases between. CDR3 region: CSAAQGLTDTQYF. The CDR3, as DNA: TGCAGCGCCGCCCAGGGGCTCACAGATACGCAGTATTTT.

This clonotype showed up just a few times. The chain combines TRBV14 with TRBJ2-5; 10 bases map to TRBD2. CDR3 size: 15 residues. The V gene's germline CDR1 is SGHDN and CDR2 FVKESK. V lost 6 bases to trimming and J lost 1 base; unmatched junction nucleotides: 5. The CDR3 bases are TGTGCCAGCAGTCCACTAGCGGGGTCCCAAGAGACCCAGTACTTC. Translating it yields CASSPLAGSQETQYF.

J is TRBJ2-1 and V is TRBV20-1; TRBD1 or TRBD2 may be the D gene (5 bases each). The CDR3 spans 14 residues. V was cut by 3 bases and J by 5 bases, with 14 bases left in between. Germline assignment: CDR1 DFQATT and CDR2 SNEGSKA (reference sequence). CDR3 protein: CSARAGTTHNEQFF. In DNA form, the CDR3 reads TGCAGTGCTAGGGCCGGGACCACTCACAATGAGCAGTTCTTC.

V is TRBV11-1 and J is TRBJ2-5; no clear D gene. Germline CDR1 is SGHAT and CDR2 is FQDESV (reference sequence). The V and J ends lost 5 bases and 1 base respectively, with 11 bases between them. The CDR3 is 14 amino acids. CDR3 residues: CASSGQRPQETQYF. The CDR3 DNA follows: TGTGCCAGCAGCGGCCAGAGACCCCAAGAGACCCAGTACTTC.

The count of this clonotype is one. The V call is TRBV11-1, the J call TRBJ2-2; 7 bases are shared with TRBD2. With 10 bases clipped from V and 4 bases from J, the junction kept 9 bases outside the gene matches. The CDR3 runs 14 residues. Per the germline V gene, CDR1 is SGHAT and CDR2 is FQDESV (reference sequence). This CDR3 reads CATTGTKITGELFF. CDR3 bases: TGTGCCACCACCGGGACTAAAATCACCGGGGAGCTGTTTTTT.